A single TCR beta chain is shown here with its context. Donors had localized lung adenocarcinoma, a non-small cell lung cancer. The CDR3 totals 15 residues. Trimming removed 2 bases from V and 8 bases from J; junction bases left unmatched: 8. Germline-derived CDR1 and CDR2 are MNHEY and SMNVEV (reference sequence). These data belong to a study of CD4 and CD8 cells across lung adenocarcinoma regions. TCRdb independently ran MiXCR on the PCR reads; one entry per CDR3 protein. In the table there are about 20,000 distinct CDR3 sequences, roughly half of which are singletons. The rearrangement links TRBV27 to TRBJ2-4, with 8 bases lining up with TRBD2. The sequenced material came from CD8+ T cells from the center of a lung tumor. The clonotype originates from a female donor with lung adenocarcinoma. The CD4 and CD8 labels of this study may be unreliable. This CDR3 is CASSLRAGEEDIQYF. The CDR3 DNA is TGTGCCAGCAGTTTAAGAGCGGGGGAGGAAGACATTCAGTACTTC.